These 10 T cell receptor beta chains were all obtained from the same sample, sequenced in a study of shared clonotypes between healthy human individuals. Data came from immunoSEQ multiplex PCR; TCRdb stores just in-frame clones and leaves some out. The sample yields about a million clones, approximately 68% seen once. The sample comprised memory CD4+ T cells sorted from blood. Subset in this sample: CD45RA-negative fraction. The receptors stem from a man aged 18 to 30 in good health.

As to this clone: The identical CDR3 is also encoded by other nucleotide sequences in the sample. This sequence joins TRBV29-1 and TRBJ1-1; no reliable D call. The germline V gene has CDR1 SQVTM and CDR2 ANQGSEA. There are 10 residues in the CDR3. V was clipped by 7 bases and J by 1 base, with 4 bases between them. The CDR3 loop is CSAKNTEAFF. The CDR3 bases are TGCAGCGCCAAGAACACTGAAGCTTTCTTT. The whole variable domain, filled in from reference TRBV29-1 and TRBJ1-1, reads SAVISQKPSRDICQRGTSLTIQCQVDSQVTMMFWYRQQPGQSLTLIATANQGSEATYESGFVIDKFPISRPNLTFSTLTVSNMSPEDSSIYLCSAKNTEAFFGQGTRLTVV.

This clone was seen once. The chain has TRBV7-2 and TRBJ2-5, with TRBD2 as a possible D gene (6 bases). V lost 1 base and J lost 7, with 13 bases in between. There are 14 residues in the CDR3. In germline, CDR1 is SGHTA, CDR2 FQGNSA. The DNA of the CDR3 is TGTGCCAGCAGCTTAGACGGGGGAAGGGGGACCCAGTACTTC. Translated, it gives CASSLDGGRGTQYF.

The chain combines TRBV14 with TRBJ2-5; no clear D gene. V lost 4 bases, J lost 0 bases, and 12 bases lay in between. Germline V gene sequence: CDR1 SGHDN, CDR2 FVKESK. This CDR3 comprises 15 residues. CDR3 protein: CASSPTRYYQETQYF. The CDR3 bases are TGTGCCAGCAGCCCGACCCGGTACTACCAAGAGACCCAGTACTTC. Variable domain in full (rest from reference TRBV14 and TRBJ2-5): EAGVTQFPSHSVIEKGQTVTLRCDPISGHDNLYWYRRVMGKEIKFLLHFVKESKQDESGMPNNRFLAERTGGTYSTLKVQPAELEDSGVYFCASSPTRYYQETQYFGPGTRLLVL.

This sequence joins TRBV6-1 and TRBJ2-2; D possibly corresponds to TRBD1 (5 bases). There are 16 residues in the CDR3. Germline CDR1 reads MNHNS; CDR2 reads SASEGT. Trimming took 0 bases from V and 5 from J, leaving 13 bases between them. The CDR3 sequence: CASSEAGRRGTGELFF. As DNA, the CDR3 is TGTGCCAGCAGTGAAGCAGGACGTAGGGGAACCGGGGAGCTGTTTTTT.

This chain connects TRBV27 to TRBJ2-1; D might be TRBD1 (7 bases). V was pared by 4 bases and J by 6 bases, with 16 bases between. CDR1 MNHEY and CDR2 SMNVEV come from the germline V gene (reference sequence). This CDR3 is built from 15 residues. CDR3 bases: TGTGCCAGCAGTTGGCTGGAGGGGGCGGGCAATGAGCAGTTCTTC. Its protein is CASSWLEGAGNEQFF.

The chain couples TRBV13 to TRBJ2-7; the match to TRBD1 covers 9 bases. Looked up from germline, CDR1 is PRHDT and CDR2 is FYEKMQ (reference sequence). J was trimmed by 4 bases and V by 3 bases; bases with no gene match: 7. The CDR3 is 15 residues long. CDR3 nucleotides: TGTGCCAGCAGCTTTGACAGGGGGAGGGGATACGAGCAGTACTTC. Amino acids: CASSFDRGRGYEQYF.

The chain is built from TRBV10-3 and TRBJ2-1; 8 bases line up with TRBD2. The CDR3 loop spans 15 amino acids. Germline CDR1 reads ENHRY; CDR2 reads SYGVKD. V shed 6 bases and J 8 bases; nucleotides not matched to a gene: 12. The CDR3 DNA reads TGTGCCATCAGCGACGGACTAGCAGGAGGGGATGAGCAGTTCTTC. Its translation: CAISDGLAGGDEQFF.

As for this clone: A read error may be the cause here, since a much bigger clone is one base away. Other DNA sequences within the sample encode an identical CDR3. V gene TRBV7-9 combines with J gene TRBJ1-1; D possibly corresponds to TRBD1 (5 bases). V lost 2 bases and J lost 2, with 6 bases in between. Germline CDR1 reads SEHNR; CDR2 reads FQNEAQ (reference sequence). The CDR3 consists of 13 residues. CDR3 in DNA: TGTGCCAGCAGCTTACAGGGAAACACTGAAGCTTTCTTT. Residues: CASSLQGNTEAFF.

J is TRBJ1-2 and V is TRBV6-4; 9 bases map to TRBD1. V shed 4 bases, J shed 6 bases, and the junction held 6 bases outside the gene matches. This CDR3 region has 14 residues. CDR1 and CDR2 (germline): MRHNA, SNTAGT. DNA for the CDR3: TGTGCCAGCAGTGGGGACAGGGATAGGGATGGCTACACCTTC. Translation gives CASSGDRDRDGYTF.

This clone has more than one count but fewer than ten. CDR3 protein: CASSPGRAVEAFF. As DNA, the CDR3 is TGTGCCAGCTCACCTGGTCGGGCTGTAGAAGCTTTCTTT. The V gene is TRBV18, the J gene TRBJ1-1; D not certain. The germline V gene encodes CDR1 KGHSH and CDR2 LQKENI. This CDR3 is built from 13 residues. V shed 3 bases and J shed 8 bases, with 13 bases lying between them.